This T cell receptor (beta chain) came from a study of HIV-infected patients and healthy controls. Each CDR3 protein gets one entry after TCRdb re-called the 5' RACE reads with MiXCR. The table includes about 64,000 distinct CDR3 sequences, under 25% detected once. This CDR3 comprises 15 residues. V lost 5 bases and J lost 2, with 13 bases in between. Germline-derived CDR1 and CDR2 are SEHNR and FQNEAQ (reference sequence). The sequence came from a human donor in good health. The chain joins TRBV7-9 to TRBJ2-4; D is possibly TRBD1 (6 bases). The source material was CD4+ T cells from blood. In nucleotides, the CDR3 is TGTGCCAGCAGCATCACCGGGACACCCAAAAACATTCAGTACTTC. It codes for CASSITGTPKNIQYF. The variable domain in full, with the rest retrieved from reference TRBV7-9 and TRBJ2-4, is DTGVSQNPRHKITKRGQNVTFRCDPISEHNRLYWYRQTLGQGPEFLTYFQNEAQLEKSRLLSDRFSAERPKGSFSTLEIQRTEQGDSAMYLCASSITGTPKNIQYFGAGTRLSVL.